This T cell receptor (beta chain) emerged from a study of blood T cell repertoires in COVID-19. The CDR3 spans 17 residues. The junction had 16 bases not matched to a gene; V was cut back by 3 bases and J by 5 bases. From germline, CDR1 is SQVTM and CDR2 ANQGSEA. TCRdb keeps only in-frame clones here, not all; method: immunoSEQ multiplex PCR. The sample includes approximately 280,000 clones, roughly 87% seen only once; the top ten take around 5.8%. Recovered status in Cohort 3 required two negative PCRs, clearance, or symptom resolution. Sequenced input: PBMCs or T cells enriched from blood (not recorded which). The chain joins TRBV29-1 to TRBJ2-5, with 9 positions matching TRBD2. This receptor was taken from a woman aged 40 to 50 who had recovered from COVID-19. The CDR3: CSVEGFSGSSSKETQYF. The CDR3 nucleotides read TGCAGCGTTGAGGGCTTTAGCGGGAGCTCTTCTAAGGAGACCCAGTACTTC. The whole variable domain, filled in from reference TRBV29-1 and TRBJ2-5, reads SAVISQKPSRDICQRGTSLTIQCQVDSQVTMMFWYRQQPGQSLTLIATANQGSEATYESGFVIDKFPISRPNLTFSTLTVSNMSPEDSSIYLCSVEGFSGSSSKETQYFGPGTRLLVL.